A single sample is the source of the 3 T cell receptor beta chains below, sequenced in a study of blood T cell repertoires in COVID-19. The method was immunoSEQ multiplex PCR; TCRdb's version includes in-frame clones alone and lacks a portion of them. The sample lists nearly 200,000 clones; 70% to 90% were seen once. What was sequenced was peripheral blood. These receptors came from a man between 60 and 70 years old with COVID-19, enrolled during active disease.

The gene calls are TRBV4-3 and TRBJ1-3, with 7 bases lining up with TRBD1. CDR1 is LGHNA, CDR2 YSLEER, per germline. The CDR3 contains 15 residues. V lost 3 bases, J lost 3 bases, and 5 bases stayed unmatched. CDR3 coding DNA: TGCGCCAGCAGCCAGACAGGGACGGGTGGAAACACCATATATTTT. This codes for CASSQTGTGGNTIYF.

The chain uses TRBV6-5 and TRBJ1-1; the D is unclear. The CDR3 consists of 11 residues. Germline V gene lookup returns CDR1 MNHEY and CDR2 SVGAGI. The ends were cut back, 6 bases at V and 2 bases at J, with 4 bases in the middle. The CDR3 region has the DNA TGTGCCAGCAGCAGTAACACTGAAGCTTTCTTT. This encodes CASSSNTEAFF.

This chain connects TRBV6-2 or TRBV6-3 to TRBJ1-2; 12 bases agree with TRBD1. J was trimmed by 7 bases and V by 6 bases; bases with no gene match: 6. CDR1 is MNHEY, CDR2 SVGEGT, per germline. The CDR3 runs to 14 residues. CDR3 sequence (DNA): TGTGCCAGCAGCCGGGGACAGGGGGCCTCTGGCTACACCTTC. It specifies CASSRGQGASGYTF.